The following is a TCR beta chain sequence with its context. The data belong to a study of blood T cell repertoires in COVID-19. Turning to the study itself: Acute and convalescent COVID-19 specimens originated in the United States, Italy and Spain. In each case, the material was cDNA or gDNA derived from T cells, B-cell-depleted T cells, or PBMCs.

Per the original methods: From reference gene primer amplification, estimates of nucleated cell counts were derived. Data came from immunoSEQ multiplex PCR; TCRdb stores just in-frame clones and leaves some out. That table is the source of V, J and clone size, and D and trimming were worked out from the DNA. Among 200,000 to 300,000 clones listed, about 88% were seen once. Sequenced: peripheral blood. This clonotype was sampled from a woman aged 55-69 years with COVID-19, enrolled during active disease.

Here the CDR3 reads CASSVVAASTDTQYF. The DNA for the CDR3 is TGTGCCAGCAGCGTAGTGGCGGCTAGCACAGATACGCAGTATTTT. The V and J genes are TRBV9 and TRBJ2-3, with D uncertain. Per the germline V gene, CDR1 is SGDLS and CDR2 is YYNGEE. With 0 bases removed from V and 0 bases from J, the gap between germline ends came to 8 bases. CDR3 length: 15 amino acids. Full variable domain (missing parts from reference TRBV9 and TRBJ2-3): DSGVTQTPKHLITATGQRVTLRCSPRSGDLSVYWYQQSLDQGLQFLIQYYNGEERAKGNILERFSAQQFPDLHSELNLSSLELGDSALYFCASSVVAASTDTQYFGPGTRLTVL.